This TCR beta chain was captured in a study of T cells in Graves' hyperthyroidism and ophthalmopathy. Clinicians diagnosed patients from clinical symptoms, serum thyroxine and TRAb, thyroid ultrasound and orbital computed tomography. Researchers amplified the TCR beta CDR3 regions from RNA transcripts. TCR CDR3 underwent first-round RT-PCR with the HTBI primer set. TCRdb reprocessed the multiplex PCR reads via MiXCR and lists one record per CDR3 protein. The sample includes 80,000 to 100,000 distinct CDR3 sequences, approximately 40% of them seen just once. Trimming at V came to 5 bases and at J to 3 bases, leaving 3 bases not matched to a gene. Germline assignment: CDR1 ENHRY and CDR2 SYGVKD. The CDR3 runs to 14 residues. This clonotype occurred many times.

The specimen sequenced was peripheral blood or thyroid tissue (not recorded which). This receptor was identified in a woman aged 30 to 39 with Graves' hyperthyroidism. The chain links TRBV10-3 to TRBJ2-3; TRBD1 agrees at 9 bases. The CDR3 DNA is TGTGCCATCAGTAAGGGACAGGGTACAGATACGCAGTATTTT. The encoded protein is CAISKGQGTDTQYF.